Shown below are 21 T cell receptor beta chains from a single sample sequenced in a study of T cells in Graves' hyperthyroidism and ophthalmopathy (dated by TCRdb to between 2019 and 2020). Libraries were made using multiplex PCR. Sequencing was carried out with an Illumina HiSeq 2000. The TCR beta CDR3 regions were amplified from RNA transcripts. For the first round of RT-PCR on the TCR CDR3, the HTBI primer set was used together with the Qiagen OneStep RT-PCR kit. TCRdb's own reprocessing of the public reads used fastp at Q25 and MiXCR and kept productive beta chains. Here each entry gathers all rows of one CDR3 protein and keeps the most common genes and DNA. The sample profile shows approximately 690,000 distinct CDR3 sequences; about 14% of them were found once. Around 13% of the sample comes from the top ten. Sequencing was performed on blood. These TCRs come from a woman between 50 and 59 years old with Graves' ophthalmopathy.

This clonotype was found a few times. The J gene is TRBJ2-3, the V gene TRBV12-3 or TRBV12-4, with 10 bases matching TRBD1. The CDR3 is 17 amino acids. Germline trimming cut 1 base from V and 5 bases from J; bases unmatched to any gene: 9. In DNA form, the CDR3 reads TGTGCCAGCAGTTTAGGTATTGGGGACAGGGGCCGAGATACGCAGTATTTT. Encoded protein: CASSLGIGDRGRDTQYF.

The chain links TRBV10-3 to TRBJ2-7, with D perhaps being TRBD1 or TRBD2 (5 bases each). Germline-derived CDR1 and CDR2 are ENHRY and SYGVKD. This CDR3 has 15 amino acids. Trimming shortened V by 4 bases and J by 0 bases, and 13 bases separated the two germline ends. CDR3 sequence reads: CAISVRDHYSYEQYF. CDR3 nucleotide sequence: TGTGCCATCAGTGTCCGGGACCACTACTCCTACGAGCAGTACTTC.

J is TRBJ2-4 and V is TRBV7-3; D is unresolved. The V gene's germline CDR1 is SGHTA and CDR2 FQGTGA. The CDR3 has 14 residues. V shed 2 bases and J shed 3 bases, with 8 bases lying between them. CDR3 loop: CASSLDGSKNIQYF. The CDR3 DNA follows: TGTGCCAGCAGCTTAGACGGAAGCAAAAACATTCAGTACTTC.

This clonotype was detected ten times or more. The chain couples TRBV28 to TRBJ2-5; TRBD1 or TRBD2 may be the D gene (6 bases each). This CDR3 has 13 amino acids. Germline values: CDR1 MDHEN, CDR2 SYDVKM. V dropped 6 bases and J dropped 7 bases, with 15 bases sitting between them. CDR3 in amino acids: CASRVKKGGTQYF. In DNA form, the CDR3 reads TGTGCCAGCAGAGTGAAAAAGGGGGGGACCCAGTACTTC.

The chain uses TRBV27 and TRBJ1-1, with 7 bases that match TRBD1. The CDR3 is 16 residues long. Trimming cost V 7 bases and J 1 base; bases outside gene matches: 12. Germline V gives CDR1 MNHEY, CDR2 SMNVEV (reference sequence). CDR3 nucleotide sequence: TGTGCCAGCACCCCCGTTGCCAGGGGGGGGAACACTGAAGCTTTCTTT. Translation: CASTPVARGGNTEAFF.

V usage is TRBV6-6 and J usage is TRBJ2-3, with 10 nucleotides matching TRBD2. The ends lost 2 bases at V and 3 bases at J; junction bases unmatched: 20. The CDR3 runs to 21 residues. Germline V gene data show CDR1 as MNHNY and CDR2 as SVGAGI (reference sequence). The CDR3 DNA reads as TGTGCCAGCAGTTACCCCCCTAGCGGGAGAGTTACCCGTGCTGGGACAGATACGCAGTATTTT. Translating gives CASSYPPSGRVTRAGTDTQYF.

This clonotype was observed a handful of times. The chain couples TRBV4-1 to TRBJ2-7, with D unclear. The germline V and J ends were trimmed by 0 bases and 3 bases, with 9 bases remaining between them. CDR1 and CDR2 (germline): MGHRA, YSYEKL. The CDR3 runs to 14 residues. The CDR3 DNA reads TGCGCCAGCAGCCAAGATGAACAGCTCTACGAGCAGTACTTC. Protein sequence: CASSQDEQLYEQYF.

CDR3 in amino acids: CASSLESVKQFF. The CDR3 coding sequence is TGTGCCAGCAGCTTAGAAAGTGTGAAGCAGTTCTTC. The chain recombines TRBV7-9 with TRBJ2-1, with no clear D. The CDR3 extends over 12 amino acids. Trimming stripped 1 base from V and 11 bases from J, with 9 bases between. Per the germline V gene, CDR1 is SEHNR and CDR2 is FQNEAQ (reference sequence).

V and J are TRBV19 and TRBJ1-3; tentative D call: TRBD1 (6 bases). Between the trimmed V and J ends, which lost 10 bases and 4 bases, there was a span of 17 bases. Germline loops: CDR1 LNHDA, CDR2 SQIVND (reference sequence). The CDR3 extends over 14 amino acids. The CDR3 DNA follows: TGTGCCACCAAGACAGGCTTTCTCGGAAACACCATATATTTT. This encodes CATKTGFLGNTIYF.

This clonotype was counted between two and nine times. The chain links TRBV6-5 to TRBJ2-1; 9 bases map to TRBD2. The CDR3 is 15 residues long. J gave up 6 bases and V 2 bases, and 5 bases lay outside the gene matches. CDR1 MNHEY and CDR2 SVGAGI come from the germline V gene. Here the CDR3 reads CASSYAGGPVNEQFF. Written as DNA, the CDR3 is TGTGCCAGCAGTTACGCGGGAGGGCCGGTCAATGAGCAGTTCTTC.

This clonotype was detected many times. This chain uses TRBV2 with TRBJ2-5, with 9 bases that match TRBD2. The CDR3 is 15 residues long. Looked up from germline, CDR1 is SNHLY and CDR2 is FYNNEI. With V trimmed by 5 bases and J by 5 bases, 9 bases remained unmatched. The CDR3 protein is CASSSPAGGGETQYF. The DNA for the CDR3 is TGTGCCAGCAGTTCCCCAGCGGGAGGAGGCGAGACCCAGTACTTC.

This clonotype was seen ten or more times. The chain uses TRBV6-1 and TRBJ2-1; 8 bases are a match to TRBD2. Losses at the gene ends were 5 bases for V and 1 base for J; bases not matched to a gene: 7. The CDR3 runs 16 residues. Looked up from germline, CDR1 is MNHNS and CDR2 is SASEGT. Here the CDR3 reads CASSSRQRGSYNEQFF. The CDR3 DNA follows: TGTGCCAGCAGTTCACGCCAGCGGGGGTCCTACAATGAGCAGTTCTTC.

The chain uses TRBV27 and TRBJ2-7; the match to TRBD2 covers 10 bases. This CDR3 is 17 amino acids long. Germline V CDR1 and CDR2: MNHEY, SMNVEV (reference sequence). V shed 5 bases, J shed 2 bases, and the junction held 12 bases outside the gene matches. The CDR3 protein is CASSDRTSGTPPYEQYF. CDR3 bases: TGTGCCAGCAGTGACCGGACTAGCGGAACTCCACCCTACGAGCAGTACTTC.

Here the CDR3 DNA reads TGCAGCGTGACCCCGGGACTAGCGGGGAATGAGCAGTTCTTC. Protein: CSVTPGLAGNEQFF. The gene calls are TRBV29-1 and TRBJ2-1; 13 bases align to TRBD2. The CDR3 spans 14 residues. Germline trimming cut 6 bases from V and 7 bases from J; bases unmatched to any gene: 6. Germline V CDR1 and CDR2: SQVTM, ANQGSEA.

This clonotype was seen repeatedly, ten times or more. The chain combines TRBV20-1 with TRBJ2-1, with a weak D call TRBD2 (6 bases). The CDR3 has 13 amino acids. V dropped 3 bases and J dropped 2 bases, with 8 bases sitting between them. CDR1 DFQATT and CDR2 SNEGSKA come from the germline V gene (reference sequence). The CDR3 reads CSASGSPYNEQFF. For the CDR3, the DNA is TGCAGTGCTAGCGGGAGCCCCTACAATGAGCAGTTCTTC.

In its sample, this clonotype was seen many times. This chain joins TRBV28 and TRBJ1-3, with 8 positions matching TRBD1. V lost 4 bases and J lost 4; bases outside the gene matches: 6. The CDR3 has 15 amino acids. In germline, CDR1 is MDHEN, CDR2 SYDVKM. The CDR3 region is CASSSSGTGGNTIYF. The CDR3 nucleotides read TGTGCCAGCAGTTCTTCCGGGACAGGCGGAAACACCATATATTTT.

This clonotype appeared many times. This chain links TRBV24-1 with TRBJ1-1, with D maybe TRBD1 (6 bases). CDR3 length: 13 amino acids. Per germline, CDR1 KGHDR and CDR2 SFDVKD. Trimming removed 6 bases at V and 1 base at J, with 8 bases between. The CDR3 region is CATSLGANTEAFF. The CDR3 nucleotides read TGTGCCACCAGTTTGGGGGCGAACACTGAAGCTTTCTTT.

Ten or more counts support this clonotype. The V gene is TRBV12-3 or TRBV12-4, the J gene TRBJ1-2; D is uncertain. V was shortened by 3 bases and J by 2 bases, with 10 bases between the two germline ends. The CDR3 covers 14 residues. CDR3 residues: CASSFFDVNYGYTF. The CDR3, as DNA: TGTGCCAGCAGTTTCTTTGACGTCAACTATGGCTACACCTTC.

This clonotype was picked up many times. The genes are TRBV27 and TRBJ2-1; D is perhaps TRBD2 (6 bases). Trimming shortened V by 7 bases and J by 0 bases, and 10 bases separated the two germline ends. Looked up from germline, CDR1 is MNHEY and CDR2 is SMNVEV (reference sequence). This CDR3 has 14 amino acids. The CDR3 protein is CASNKRASYNEQFF. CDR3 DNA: TGTGCCAGCAACAAGCGGGCCTCCTACAATGAGCAGTTCTTC.

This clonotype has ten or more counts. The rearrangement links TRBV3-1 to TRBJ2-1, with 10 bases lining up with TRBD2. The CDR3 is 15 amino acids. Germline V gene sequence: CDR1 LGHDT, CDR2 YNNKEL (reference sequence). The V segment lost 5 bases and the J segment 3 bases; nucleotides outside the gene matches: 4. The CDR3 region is CASSYGTSVYNEQFF. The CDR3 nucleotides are TGTGCCAGCAGCTACGGGACTAGCGTCTACAATGAGCAGTTCTTC.

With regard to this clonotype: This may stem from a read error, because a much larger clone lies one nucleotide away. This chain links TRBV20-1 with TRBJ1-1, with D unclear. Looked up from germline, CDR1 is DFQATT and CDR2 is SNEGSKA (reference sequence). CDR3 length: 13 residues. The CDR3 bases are TGCGGTGCTAGAGGAGACCCGAACACTGAAGCTTTCTTT. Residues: CGARGDPNTEAFF.